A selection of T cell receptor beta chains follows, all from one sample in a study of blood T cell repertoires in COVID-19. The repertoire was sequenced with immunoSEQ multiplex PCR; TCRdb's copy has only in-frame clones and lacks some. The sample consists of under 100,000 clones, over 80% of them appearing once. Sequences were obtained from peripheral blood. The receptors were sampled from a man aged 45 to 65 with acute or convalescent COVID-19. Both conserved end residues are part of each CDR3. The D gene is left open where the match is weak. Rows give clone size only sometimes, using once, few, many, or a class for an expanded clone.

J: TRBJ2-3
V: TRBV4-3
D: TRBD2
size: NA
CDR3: CASSQDYSGGAGDTQYF
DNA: TGCGCCAGCAGCCAAGATTACAGCGGGGGGGCAGGAGATACGCAGTATTTT

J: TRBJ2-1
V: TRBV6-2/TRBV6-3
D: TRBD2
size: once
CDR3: CASSRRTSGANYNEQFF
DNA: TGTGCCAGCAGCCGACGTACTAGCGGGGCAAACTACAATGAGCAGTTCTTC

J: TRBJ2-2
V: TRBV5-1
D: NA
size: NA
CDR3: CASSLASSTGELFF
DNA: TGCGCCAGCAGCTTGGCCTCGAGCACCGGGGAGCTGTTTTTT

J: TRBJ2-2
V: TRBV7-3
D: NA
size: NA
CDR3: CASSLSSTGELFF
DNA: TGTGCCAGCAGCTTATCTAGCACCGGGGAGCTGTTTTTT

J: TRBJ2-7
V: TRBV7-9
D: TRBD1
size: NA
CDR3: CASSSDRGSSYEQYF
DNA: TGTGCCAGCAGCTCGGACAGGGGGAGCTCCTACGAGCAGTACTTC

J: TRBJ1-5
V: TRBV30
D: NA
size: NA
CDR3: CAWSTQHSNQPQHF
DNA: TGTGCCTGGAGTACACAGCATAGCAATCAGCCCCAGCATTTT

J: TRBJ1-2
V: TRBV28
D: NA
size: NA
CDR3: CASSLVHSSRGYTF
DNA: TGTGCCAGCAGTTTGGTCCACTCAAGTCGGGGCTACACCTTC

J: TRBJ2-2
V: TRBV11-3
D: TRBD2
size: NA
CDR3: CASSLGLAGFGGELFF
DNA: TGTGCCAGCAGCTTAGGACTAGCGGGGTTCGGCGGGGAGCTGTTTTTT

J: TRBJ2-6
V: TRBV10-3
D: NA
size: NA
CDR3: CAIGGRGSGANVLTF
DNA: TGTGCCATCGGTGGACGGGGCTCTGGGGCCAACGTCCTGACTTTC

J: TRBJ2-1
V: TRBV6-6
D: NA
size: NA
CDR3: CASSSPLGPEQFF
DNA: TGTGCCAGCAGTTCGCCTCTGGGGCCTGAGCAGTTCTTC

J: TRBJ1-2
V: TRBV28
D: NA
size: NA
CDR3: CASSLLAGVYGYTF
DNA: TGTGCCAGCAGTTTATTGGCAGGGGTCTATGGCTACACCTTC

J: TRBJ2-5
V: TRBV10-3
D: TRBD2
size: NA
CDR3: CATAGLAGANWQETQYF
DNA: TGTGCCACGGCCGGACTAGCGGGGGCAAATTGGCAAGAGACCCAGTACTTC

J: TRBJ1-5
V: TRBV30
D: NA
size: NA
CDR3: CAWNSERVAGSSNQPQHF
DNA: TGTGCCTGGAACAGTGAAAGGGTAGCGGGCAGTAGCAATCAGCCCCAGCATTTT